This T cell receptor beta chain was recovered during a study of cytomegalovirus exposure and HLA in healthy donors. Assay used: immunoSEQ multiplex PCR; TCRdb lists only in-frame clones, some missing. This repertoire shows some 130,000 clones, about 88% found once; its top ten account for 1.4%. Findings and caveats of the study: A subsequent analysis found that TCR clusters from the first cohort also tended to co-occur in the roughly 120 validation repertoires, with approximately 94% of cluster scores above 0. The classifier reportedly diagnosed cytomegalovirus status with high specificity and sensitivity.

CDR1 KGHSH and CDR2 LQKENI come from the germline V gene. This CDR3 region has 17 residues. Trimming took 2 bases from V and 4 from J; bases not matched to a gene: 9. The donors were members of the approximately 130-subject validation cohort (separate from the approximately 730-subject first cohort). Notes on this clone: Antigen unknown.

This TCR came from a man between 25 and 39 years old in good health and CMV-seronegative. The sequencing sample was made of PBMCs. The chain has TRBV18 and TRBJ2-7; 12 bases are shared with TRBD2. CDR3 protein: CASSPAYSTSGSYEQYF. The CDR3 coding sequence is TGTGCCAGCTCACCAGCGTATTCGACTAGCGGGAGTTACGAGCAGTACTTC. The whole variable domain, remainder taken from reference TRBV18 and TRBJ2-7, is NAGVMQNPRHLVRRRGQEARLRCSPMKGHSHVYWYRQLPEEGLKFMVYLQKENIIDESGMPKERFSAEFPKEGPSILRIQQVVRGDSAAYFCASSPAYSTSGSYEQYFGPGTRLTVT.